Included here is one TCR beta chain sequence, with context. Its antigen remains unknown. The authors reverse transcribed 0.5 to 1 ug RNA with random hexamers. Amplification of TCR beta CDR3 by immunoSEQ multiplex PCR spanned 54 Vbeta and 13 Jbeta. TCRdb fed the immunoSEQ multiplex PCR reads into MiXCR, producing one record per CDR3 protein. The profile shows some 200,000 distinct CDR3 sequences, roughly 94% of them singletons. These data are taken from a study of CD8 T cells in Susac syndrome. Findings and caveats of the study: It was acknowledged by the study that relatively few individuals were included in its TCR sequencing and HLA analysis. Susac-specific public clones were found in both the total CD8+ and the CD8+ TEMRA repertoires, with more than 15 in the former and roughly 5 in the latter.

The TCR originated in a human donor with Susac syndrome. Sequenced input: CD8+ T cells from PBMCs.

In nucleotides, the CDR3 is TGTGCCAGCAGTTCGACACAGGGTAATGAAAAACTGTTTTTT. It translates to CASSSTQGNEKLFF. The rearrangement uses TRBV12-3 or TRBV12-4 and TRBJ1-4; maybe TRBD1 (6 bases). The CDR3 sequence is 14 residues long. V was cut by 4 bases and J by 4 bases, with 10 bases left in between.